This passage covers 19 T cell receptor beta chains from one sample sequenced in a study of immune evolution from preneoplasia to lung adenocarcinoma. Libraries were prepared by immunoSEQ multiplex PCR; TCRdb keeps only in-frame clonotypes and omits some of them. The sample yields around 6,100 clones, just under 80% seen once. The sample consisted of FFPE minimally invasive lung adenocarcinoma tissue. Source of these receptors: a person between 50 and 69 years old with lung adenocarcinoma.

This chain links TRBV7-2 with TRBJ2-7; 7 bases match TRBD1. V shed 5 bases and J 1 base; nucleotides not matched to a gene: 11. CDR3 length: 16 amino acids. The germline CDR1 and CDR2 sequences are SGHTA and FQGNSA. CDR3 residues: CASSPAPGQTSYEQYF. The CDR3 nucleotides read TGTGCCAGCAGCCCCGCTCCGGGACAGACTTCCTACGAGCAGTACTTC. Variable domain in full (rest from reference TRBV7-2 and TRBJ2-7): GAGVSQSPSNKVTEKGKDVELRCDPISGHTALYWYRQSLGQGLEFLIYFQGNSAPDKSGLPSDRFSAERTGGSVSTLTIQRTQQEDSAVYLCASSPAPGQTSYEQYFGPGTRLTVT.

The chain has TRBV30 and TRBJ2-7, with TRBD2 matching 8 bases. Losses at the gene ends were 5 bases for V and 6 bases for J; bases not matched to a gene: 6. Germline lookup yields CDR1 GTSNPN and CDR2 SVGIG (reference sequence). CDR3 size: 12 residues. The CDR3 protein is CAWEPGLGEQYF. Here the CDR3 DNA reads TGTGCCTGGGAGCCGGGACTAGGCGAGCAGTACTTC.

The chain has TRBV5-4 and TRBJ2-4, with D perhaps TRBD1 (5 bases). There are 15 residues in the CDR3. Trimming pared 2 bases from V and 3 bases from J, leaving 12 bases between. CDR1 is SGHNT and CDR2 is YYREEE in the germline V gene (reference sequence). The CDR3 coding sequence is TGTGCCAGCAGCTTTCAGGGATTAGACAAAAACATTCAGTACTTC. Protein product: CASSFQGLDKNIQYF. The full variable domain, in which reference TRBV5-4 and TRBJ2-4 provide the parts outside the CDR3, is ETGVTQSPTHLIKTRGQQVTLRCSSQSGHNTVSWYQQALGQGPQFIFQYYREEENGRGNFPPRFSGLQFPNYSSELNVNALELDDSALYLCASSFQGLDKNIQYFGAGTRLSVL.

The chain links TRBV5-6 to TRBJ2-1; 7 nucleotides align to TRBD2. The germline CDR1 and CDR2 sequences are SGHDT and YYEEEE. The CDR3 totals 15 residues. Germline trimming cut 0 bases from V and 8 bases from J; bases unmatched to any gene: 8. The CDR3: CASSLERGGRDEQFF. The CDR3 nucleotides read TGTGCCAGCAGCTTGGAACGCGGGGGTAGGGATGAGCAGTTCTTC.

The genes are TRBV4-2 and TRBJ2-7; 10 bases map to TRBD1. The length of the CDR3 is 15 residues. The germline V gene has CDR1 LGHNA and CDR2 YNFKEQ. Trimming cost V 0 bases and J 7 bases; bases outside gene matches: 6. CDR3 region: CASSQEGTGAGEQYF. CDR3 in DNA: TGTGCCAGCAGCCAAGAAGGGACAGGGGCAGGGGAGCAGTACTTC.

The chain is built from TRBV6-1 and TRBJ1-2; unclear D gene. The V gene's germline CDR1 is MNHNS and CDR2 SASEGT. V was shortened by 2 bases and J by 6 bases, with 13 bases between the two germline ends. The CDR3 loop spans 14 amino acids. The CDR3 DNA reads TGTGCCAGCAGTGAAATGGGTTTTCGGGATGGCTACACCTTC. Amino acids: CASSEMGFRDGYTF.

The V gene is TRBV7-2, the J gene TRBJ1-3; no clear D. Germline loops: CDR1 SGHTA, CDR2 FQGNSA. V was cut by 5 bases and J by 4 bases, with 12 bases left in between. The CDR3 has 14 residues. DNA for the CDR3: TGTGCCAGCAGCCTCCCCGCCTCCGGAAACACCATATATTTT. It translates to CASSLPASGNTIYF.

The rearrangement links TRBV4-1 to TRBJ2-1; 10 positions match TRBD2. The CDR3 is made up of 18 amino acids. Germline loops: CDR1 MGHRA, CDR2 YSYEKL. V was clipped by 4 bases and J by 3 bases; unmatched bases: 12. The CDR3 sequence: CASSPRLAGEAVYNEQFF. CDR3 nucleotides: TGCGCCAGCAGCCCCCGGCTAGCGGGAGAAGCCGTCTACAATGAGCAGTTCTTC.

The count of this clone is one. This sample also contains other DNA sequences that code for the same CDR3. The chain recombines TRBV28 with TRBJ2-7; 12 bases fit TRBD2. The germline gives CDR1 MDHEN, CDR2 SYDVKM. The CDR3 sequence is 17 residues long. With 2 bases clipped from V and 0 bases from J, the junction kept 5 bases outside the gene matches. The CDR3 region is CASSLARLAGDSYEQYF. The DNA for the CDR3 is TGTGCCAGCAGTTTAGCTCGACTAGCGGGAGACTCCTACGAGCAGTACTTC. The whole variable domain, filled in from reference TRBV28 and TRBJ2-7, reads DVKVTQSSRYLVKRTGEKVFLECVQDMDHENMFWYRQDPGLGLRLIYFSYDVKMKEKGDIPEGYSVSREKKERFSLILESASTNQTSMYLCASSLARLAGDSYEQYFGPGTRLTVT.

This clone was observed a handful of times. The rearrangement joins TRBV2 to TRBJ1-5, with TRBD1 matching 7 bases. With V trimmed by 1 base and J by 6 bases, 6 bases remained unmatched. The CDR3 totals 15 residues. The germline gives CDR1 SNHLY, CDR2 FYNNEI. CDR3 bases: TGTGCCAGCAGTGAAGGAGCAGGGGGTGGTCAGCCCCAGCATTTT. Protein product: CASSEGAGGGQPQHF.

The chain joins TRBV29-1 to TRBJ2-7, with TRBD1 matching over 9 bases. Germline CDR1 and CDR2: SQVTM and ANQGSEA. The CDR3 consists of 12 residues. The V and J ends lost 5 bases and 5 bases, in that order; junction bases with no gene match: 4. CDR3 in DNA: TGCAGCGTTCGGACAGGGGACCACGAGCAGTACTTC. It codes for CSVRTGDHEQYF.

The V and J genes are TRBV6-5 and TRBJ2-7; D is unresolved. In germline, CDR1 is MNHEY, CDR2 SVGAGI. Between the trimmed V and J ends, which lost 5 bases and 1 base, there was a span of 3 bases. The CDR3 consists of 11 residues. The CDR3 here is CASSESYEQYF. The CDR3 region has the DNA TGTGCCAGCAGTGAGTCCTACGAGCAGTACTTC.

The V gene is TRBV5-1, the J gene TRBJ1-1; perhaps TRBD1 as D (6 bases). The CDR3 consists of 13 residues. Trimming cost V 3 bases and J 4 bases, with 10 bases left between them. Germline V gene data show CDR1 as SGHRS and CDR2 as YFSETQ. The CDR3 coding sequence is TGCGCCAGCAGCTGGACAGACGGCACTGAAGCTTTCTTT. This translates into CASSWTDGTEAFF.

This chain joins TRBV27 and TRBJ2-4; 7 nucleotides line up with TRBD2. CDR3 length: 20 residues. The V gene end was trimmed by 6 bases and the J gene end by 0 bases; junction bases not matched to a gene: 20. Germline V CDR1 and CDR2: MNHEY, SMNVEV (reference sequence). The CDR3 loop is CASSLEDGEGPRLAKNIQYF. The CDR3 DNA reads as TGTGCCAGCAGCCTGGAGGATGGGGAGGGCCCACGATTAGCCAAAAACATTCAGTACTTC.

The rearrangement uses TRBV4-3 and TRBJ2-7, with 10 bases that match TRBD2. CDR3 length equals 15 residues. Unmatched junction bases numbered 4, after V lost 3 bases and J lost 2 bases. Germline V gene data show CDR1 as LGHNA and CDR2 as YSLEER. CDR3 nucleotides: TGCGCCAGCAGCCACGGACTAGCGGAGCCCTACGAGCAGTACTTC. This sequence encodes CASSHGLAEPYEQYF.

The V gene is TRBV23-1, the J gene TRBJ1-5, with D unclear. TRBV23-1 is an ORF; its function is uncertain. The CDR3 is 11 residues long. The V and J ends lost 8 bases and 5 bases respectively, with 7 bases between them. CDR3 residues: CASRGYQPQHF. CDR3 bases: TGCGCCAGCCGGGGTTATCAGCCCCAGCATTTT.

The chain has TRBV11-3 and TRBJ2-5, with D tentatively TRBD1 (6 bases). The CDR3 runs 14 residues. CDR1 and CDR2 (germline): SGHNT, YENEEA. Trimming took 1 base from V and 2 from J, leaving 8 bases between them. The CDR3 spells CASSLGGQQETQYF. In DNA, the CDR3 is TGTGCCAGCAGCTTAGGCGGACAGCAAGAGACCCAGTACTTC.

The chain is built from TRBV6-1 and TRBJ1-2, with 7 bases lining up with TRBD1. Germline CDR1 reads MNHNS; CDR2 reads SASEGT. The V and J ends lost 6 bases and 4 bases, in that order; junction bases with no gene match: 2. The CDR3 has 12 amino acids. CDR3 nucleotide sequence: TGTGCCAGCAGAAGACAGGGCTATGGCTACACCTTC. Translating it yields CASRRQGYGYTF.

The J gene is TRBJ1-3, the V gene TRBV4-3; 7 bases align to TRBD1. V trimming: 0 bases; J trimming: 0 bases; junction bases outside the gene matches: 5. Germline assignment: CDR1 LGHNA and CDR2 YSLEER. This CDR3 is 17 amino acids long. CDR3 in amino acids: CASSQDVGGASGNTIYF. For the CDR3, the DNA is TGCGCCAGCAGCCAAGATGTAGGGGGCGCCTCTGGAAACACCATATATTTT.